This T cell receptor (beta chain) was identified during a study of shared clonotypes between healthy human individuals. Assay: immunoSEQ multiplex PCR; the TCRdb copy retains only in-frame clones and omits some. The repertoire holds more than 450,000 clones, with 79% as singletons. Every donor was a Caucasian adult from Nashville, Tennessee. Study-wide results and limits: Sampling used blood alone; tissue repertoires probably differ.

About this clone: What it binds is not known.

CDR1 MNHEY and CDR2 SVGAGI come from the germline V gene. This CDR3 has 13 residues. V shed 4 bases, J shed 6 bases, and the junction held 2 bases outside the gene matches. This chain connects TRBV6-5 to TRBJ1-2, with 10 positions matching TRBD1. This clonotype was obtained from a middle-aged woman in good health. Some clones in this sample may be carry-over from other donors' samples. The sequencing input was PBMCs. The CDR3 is CASSSGQGHGYTF. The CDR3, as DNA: TGTGCCAGCAGTTCGGGACAGGGGCATGGCTACACCTTC.